These 9 T cell receptor beta chains came from one sample sequenced in a study of blood T cell repertoires in COVID-19. Sequencing used immunoSEQ multiplex PCR; TCRdb keeps in-frame clones, though not all of them. The sample carries fewer than 250,000 clones, around 80% recorded once. The sequenced sample consisted of PBMCs or T cells enriched from blood (not recorded which). These receptors were taken from a woman in her fifties or sixties with acute COVID-19.

The sample holds a few counts of this clone. CDR3 amino acids: CASTIGQVGAYGYTF. The CDR3 DNA is TGTGCCAGCACTATCGGACAGGTCGGGGCCTATGGCTACACCTTC. The V call is TRBV2, the J call TRBJ1-2, with 7 positions matching TRBD1. The germline V gene has CDR1 SNHLY and CDR2 FYNNEI. The CDR3 is 15 amino acids. Trimming at V came to 7 bases and at J to 4 bases, leaving 12 bases not matched to a gene.

This chain links TRBV5-1 with TRBJ2-3; 8 nucleotides align to TRBD2. Germline loops: CDR1 SGHRS, CDR2 YFSETQ. V trimming: 4 bases; J trimming: 0 bases; junction bases outside the gene matches: 7. The CDR3 length is 16 residues. Written as DNA, the CDR3 is TGCGCCAGCAGCCGGCGGGGGGCCACGAGCACAGATACGCAGTATTTT. Its translation is CASSRRGATSTDTQYF.

The chain uses TRBV9 and TRBJ2-5, with D maybe TRBD1 (6 bases). Germline loops: CDR1 SGDLS, CDR2 YYNGEE. There are 14 residues in the CDR3. With 0 bases removed from V and 5 bases from J, the gap between germline ends came to 11 bases. CDR3 amino acids: CASSVVGAGETQYF. The CDR3 DNA sequence: TGTGCCAGCAGCGTAGTGGGGGCAGGGGAGACCCAGTACTTC.

The chain recombines TRBV18 with TRBJ2-2; 7 positions agree with TRBD2. The CDR3 is made up of 17 amino acids. The V gene's germline CDR1 is KGHSH and CDR2 LQKENI. V was clipped by 6 bases and J by 0 bases; unmatched bases: 10. CDR3 nucleotide sequence: TGTGCCAGCTCCCCCAGGGCTAGCGGAACGAACACCGGGGAGCTGTTTTTT. Translation gives CASSPRASGTNTGELFF.

The V and J genes are TRBV30 and TRBJ2-7, with 7 bases matching TRBD2. The CDR3 extends over 13 amino acids. The junction had 7 bases not matched to a gene; V was cut back by 2 bases and J by 6 bases. The germline V gene encodes CDR1 GTSNPN and CDR2 SVGIG (reference sequence). CDR3 sequence: CAWSRTGTTEQYV. CDR3 DNA sequence: TGTGCCTGGAGTCGCACCGGGACTACCGAGCAGTACGTC.

The gene calls are TRBV7-8 and TRBJ1-1; TRBD1 matches at 7 bases. V lost 2 bases and J lost 1; bases outside the gene matches: 13. This CDR3 is 18 amino acids long. CDR1 is SGHVS, CDR2 FQNEAQ, per germline. The CDR3: CASSLRLDRSWGNTEAFF. The DNA for the CDR3 is TGTGCCAGCAGCTTAAGGTTGGACAGGAGTTGGGGGAACACTGAAGCTTTCTTT.

This rearrangement joins TRBV6-5 to TRBJ2-7; D is unresolved. The V and J ends lost 6 bases and 3 bases respectively, with 6 bases between them. CDR3 size: 11 residues. CDR1 MNHEY and CDR2 SVGAGI come from the germline V gene. CDR3 in DNA: TGTGCCAGCAGGAATAGCTACGAGCAGTACGTC. Translating it yields CASRNSYEQYV.

This chain joins TRBV7-9 and TRBJ1-5; D is unclear. The germline V gene encodes CDR1 SEHNR and CDR2 FQNEAQ (reference sequence). This CDR3 region has 14 residues. Deletions cut 5 bases from V and 6 bases from J, with 14 bases between. The CDR3 spells CASSAEAGSQPQHF. The DNA of the CDR3 is TGTGCCAGCAGCGCCGAGGCGGGGAGTCAGCCCCAGCATTTT.

This clone was seen more than once but under ten times. The V call is TRBV11-2, the J call TRBJ2-7; 7 bases match TRBD2. The junction had 10 bases not matched to a gene; V was cut back by 4 bases and J by 7 bases. Germline lookup yields CDR1 SGHAT and CDR2 FQNNGV. There are 14 residues in the CDR3. CDR3 in DNA: TGTGCCAGCAGCTCAACTGGCGGGGGAAAGGAGCAGTACGTC. Its protein is CASSSTGGGKEQYV.